Following are 12 T cell receptor beta chains from one sample sequenced in a study of human T cells and chemical hapten exposure. TCRdb recomputed calls from the RACE reads with MiXCR, one row per CDR3 protein. The sample consists of under 100,000 distinct CDR3 sequences, about an eighth of them appearing once. Time point of the sample: patch test 2, 6 weeks after DPC sensitization. Treatment defined: therapeutic diphenylcyclopropenone sensitization with weekly scalp DPC. This material consisted of whole blood, taken in connection with sensitization to the hapten diphenylcyclopropenone (DPC). The source of these receptors is a woman aged 40 to 49 with alopecia areata. Some clones in this sample may be carry-over from other donors' samples.

This clonotype has ten or more counts. This rearrangement joins TRBV6-2 or TRBV6-3 to TRBJ1-1, with D perhaps TRBD1 (5 bases). V was shortened by 6 bases and J by 10 bases, with 21 bases between the two germline ends. Per germline, CDR1 MNHEY and CDR2 SVGEGT. The CDR3 consists of 14 residues. CDR3 nucleotide sequence: TGTGCCAGCAGATCCCTGGGGGGGGGTCTCGGAGCTTTCTTT. Encoded protein: CASRSLGGGLGAFF.

This clonotype turned up a few times. The V call is TRBV4-2, the J call TRBJ1-2; 8 nucleotides align to TRBD1. Germline loops: CDR1 LGHNA, CDR2 YNFKEQ. The CDR3 length is 15 residues. V lost 4 bases, J lost 6 bases, and 10 bases stayed unmatched. This CDR3 reads CASSPRGQALHGYTF. The CDR3 DNA reads TGTGCCAGCAGCCCAAGGGGACAGGCGCTCCATGGCTACACCTTC.

The chain couples TRBV13 to TRBJ2-5, with 8 bases that match TRBD1. The CDR3 runs 14 residues. Germline V gene lookup returns CDR1 PRHDT and CDR2 FYEKMQ (reference sequence). Unmatched junction bases numbered 6, after V lost 5 bases and J lost 4 bases. The CDR3 sequence: CASSGQGRTETQYF. The CDR3 region has the DNA TGTGCCAGCAGCGGACAGGGTCGTACAGAGACCCAGTACTTC.

V usage is TRBV7-9 and J usage is TRBJ2-5, with no clear D. This CDR3 contains 16 residues. Trimming left V 3 bases short and J 1 base short, with 15 bases between. Germline lookup yields CDR1 SEHNR and CDR2 FQNEAQ (reference sequence). CDR3 nucleotide sequence: TGTGCCAGCAGCTTCTGGCGACCACCTATCCAAGAGACCCAGTACTTC. Translation: CASSFWRPPIQETQYF.

This clonotype was seen ten or more times. The chain has TRBV9 and TRBJ1-4; D unresolved. Germline lookup yields CDR1 SGDLS and CDR2 YYNGEE. This CDR3 is built from 16 residues. V lost 4 bases, J lost 4 bases, and 17 bases lay in between. CDR3 loop: CASSPHRTGNNEKLFF. The DNA of the CDR3 is TGTGCCAGCAGCCCCCACCGGACGGGCAATAATGAAAAACTGTTTTTT.

The V gene is TRBV6-5, the J gene TRBJ1-2; D remains unclear. Germline assignment: CDR1 MNHEY and CDR2 SVGAGI. CDR3 length equals 13 residues. The V end was cut by 6 bases, the J end by 0 bases, with 8 bases between. The CDR3 DNA is TGTGCCAGCAGAACCGATGCTAACTATGGCTACACCTTC. Residues: CASRTDANYGYTF.

This clonotype was detected many times. This chain joins TRBV6-5 and TRBJ1-6; the D is unclear. The CDR3 is 14 amino acids. The V end was cut by 6 bases, the J end by 3 bases, with 9 bases between. The germline V gene encodes CDR1 MNHEY and CDR2 SVGAGI. CDR3 loop: CASRPPIYNSPLHF. CDR3 coding DNA: TGTGCCAGCAGACCGCCGATCTATAATTCACCCCTCCACTTT.

Ten or more counts support this clonotype. This chain joins TRBV29-1 and TRBJ2-7, with D tentatively TRBD2 (5 bases). Per the germline V gene, CDR1 is SQVTM and CDR2 is ANQGSEA. The CDR3 has 11 residues. The germline V and J ends were trimmed by 4 bases and 2 bases, with 6 bases remaining between them. The CDR3 nucleotides are TGCAGCGTTGCGGGGACCTACGAGCAGTACTTC. Amino acids: CSVAGTYEQYF.

This clonotype showed up just once. A much larger clone differs by one base, so this may be a read error. V is TRBV10-3 and J is TRBJ2-3; D gene uncertain. Per the germline V gene, CDR1 is ENHRY and CDR2 is SYGVKD. The CDR3 is made up of 14 amino acids. Written as DNA, the CDR3 is TGTGCCATACAAGGACCACTTAGCACAGATACGCCGTATTTT. This sequence encodes CAIQGPLSTDTPYF.

The chain has TRBV6-4 and TRBJ2-2; a possible D gene is TRBD2 (5 bases). The CDR3 extends over 13 amino acids. Trimming removed 5 bases at V and 9 bases at J, with 13 bases between. Per germline, CDR1 MRHNA and CDR2 SNTAGT. CDR3 sequence reads: CASSREAGRELFF. The CDR3 DNA reads TGTGCCAGCAGTCGGGAAGCCGGGAGGGAGCTGTTTTTT.

The table lists this clonotype with a few counts. The CDR3 here is CASSPQGLRTDTQYF. DNA for the CDR3: TGTGCCAGCAGCCCCCAGGGACTCCGCACAGATACGCAGTATTTT. The chain is built from TRBV27 and TRBJ2-3, with D perhaps TRBD2 (6 bases). V shed 6 bases and J shed 1 base, with 14 bases lying between them. This CDR3 has 15 residues. The germline V gene encodes CDR1 MNHEY and CDR2 SMNVEV (reference sequence).

This clonotype has a count of ten or more. The chain is built from TRBV2 and TRBJ2-7; D is uncertain. The ends were cut back, 3 bases at V and 7 bases at J, with 16 bases in the middle. Germline V lookup: CDR1 SNHLY, CDR2 FYNNEI. This CDR3 has 14 residues. As DNA, the CDR3 is TGTGCCAGCAGTGATGTGGGGTACAGTTGGGAGCAGTACTTC. Amino acids: CASSDVGYSWEQYF.